The 20 T cell receptor beta chains in this list originate from one sample, sequenced in a study of blood T cells in healthy people across ages. PCR was performed a second time for about 7 to 11 cycles using a sample-barcoded 5' primer and a J-beta primer mix. TCRdb called the 5' RACE reads again in MiXCR, with one record for every CDR3 protein. This table holds roughly 2 million distinct CDR3 sequences, around half found once. Sequencing was performed on blood. The receptors originated from a middle-aged woman in good health.

Only a few counts were recorded for this clonotype. V and J are TRBV3-1 and TRBJ2-5; the D is unclear. The CDR3 has 15 amino acids. Germline V gene sequence: CDR1 LGHDT, CDR2 YNNKEL (reference sequence). V was trimmed by 1 base and J by 2 bases, leaving 11 bases between them. The CDR3 sequence: CASSQVKTGQETQYF. CDR3 coding DNA: TGTGCCAGCAGCCAAGTAAAGACTGGACAAGAGACCCAGTACTTC.

The V and J genes are TRBV6-2 or TRBV6-3 and TRBJ2-7; 7 bases agree with TRBD2. The germline gives CDR1 MNHEY, CDR2 SVGEGT. Trimming at V came to 0 bases and at J to 4 bases, leaving 9 bases not matched to a gene. The length of the CDR3 is 16 residues. Here the CDR3 reads CASSYSMAGERYEQYF. In DNA, the CDR3 is TGTGCCAGCAGTTACTCGATGGCGGGAGAAAGATACGAGCAGTACTTC.

This chain uses TRBV7-9 with TRBJ1-4; maybe TRBD1 (5 bases). The CDR3 consists of 14 residues. Looked up from germline, CDR1 is SEHNR and CDR2 is FQNEAQ (reference sequence). With 4 bases removed from V and 8 bases from J, the gap between germline ends came to 14 bases. CDR3 in amino acids: CASSWGSGGEKLFF. The CDR3 coding sequence is TGTGCCAGCAGCTGGGGCTCGGGAGGAGAAAAACTGTTTTTT.

This clonotype showed up just a few times. The chain has TRBV6-1 and TRBJ2-7; the match to TRBD1 covers 7 bases. The last part of the DNA fits TRBJ2-5 better; the J call may be wrong. Germline CDR1 MNHNS, CDR2 SASEGT. The CDR3 spans 13 residues. The CDR3 loop reads CASRRGQRETQYF. CDR3 DNA sequence: TGTGCCAGCCGAAGGGGACAGCGAGAGACCCAGTACTTC.

The genes are TRBV7-8 and TRBJ2-6; the match to TRBD1 covers 7 bases. The CDR3 loop spans 18 amino acids. In germline, CDR1 is SGHVS, CDR2 FQNEAQ. With 7 bases clipped from V and 0 bases from J, the junction kept 12 bases outside the gene matches. The CDR3: CASNVEGALISGANVLTF. The CDR3, as DNA: TGTGCCAGCAACGTTGAGGGGGCGTTAATCTCTGGGGCCAACGTCCTGACTTTC. Together with reference TRBV7-8 and TRBJ2-6, the CDR3 gives the full variable domain: GAGVSQSPRYKVAKRGQDVALRCDPISGHVSLFWYQQALGQGPEFLTYFQNEAQLDKSGLPSDRFFAERPEGSVSTLKIQRTQQEDSAVYLCASNVEGALISGANVLTFGAGSRLTVL.

The rearrangement uses TRBV7-9 and TRBJ1-4, with D possibly TRBD1 on 5 matching bases. Germline lookup yields CDR1 SEHNR and CDR2 FQNEAQ (reference sequence). V gave up 6 bases and J gave up 8 bases, with 16 bases separating them. This CDR3 is 14 amino acids long. In nucleotides, the CDR3 is TGTGCCAGCAGGCCCCCGGGGGGGAACGAAAAACTGTTTTTT. Its protein is CASRPPGGNEKLFF. Together with reference TRBV7-9 and TRBJ1-4, the CDR3 gives the full variable domain: DTGVSQNPRHKITKRGQNVTFRCDPISEHNRLYWYRQTLGQGPEFLTYFQNEAQLEKSRLLSDRFSAERPKGSFSTLEIQRTEQGDSAMYLCASRPPGGNEKLFFGSGTQLSVL.

J is TRBJ1-6 and V is TRBV25-1; 7 nucleotides match TRBD1. V lost 6 bases to trimming and J lost 4 bases; unmatched junction nucleotides: 6. Germline CDR1 is MGHDK and CDR2 is SYGVNS. CDR3 length: 15 amino acids. CDR3 coding DNA: TGTGCCAGCAGAGAGGGGGCGCAGTATAATTCACCCCTCCACTTT. Encoded protein: CASREGAQYNSPLHF. The full variable domain, its missing parts supplied by reference TRBV25-1 and TRBJ1-6, is EADIYQTPRYLVIGTGKKITLECSQTMGHDKMYWYQQDPGMELHLIHYSYGVNSTEKGDLSSESTVSRIRTEHFPLTLESARPSHTSQYLCASREGAQYNSPLHFGNGTRLTVT.

This clonotype was counted between two and nine times. CDR3 nucleotide sequence: TGTGCCAGCAGTGAATATCACCCCAATGAGCAGTTCTTC. It is translated as CASSEYHPNEQFF. This chain connects TRBV6-4 to TRBJ2-1; D remains ambiguous. V lost 3 bases to trimming and J lost 6 bases, with 9 bases between them. The CDR3 runs to 13 residues. Per the germline V gene, CDR1 is MRHNA and CDR2 is SNTAGT.

This clonotype has a count of ten or more. The V and J genes are TRBV7-9 and TRBJ2-7; 9 positions match TRBD1. The DNA end is more similar to TRBJ2-5, so the J call may be wrong. The CDR3 covers 14 residues. From germline, CDR1 is SEHNR and CDR2 FQNEAQ (reference sequence). The CDR3 loop is CASRRTGGLETQYF. As DNA, the CDR3 is TGTGCCAGCCGACGAACAGGGGGCCTAGAGACCCAGTACTTC.

The chain links TRBV7-2 to TRBJ2-5; perhaps TRBD2 as D (5 bases). The better agreement between TRBJ2-7 and the DNA end casts doubt on the J call. The CDR3 sequence is 15 residues long. Germline CDR1 reads SGHTA; CDR2 reads FQGNSA. The CDR3: CASSALGGPSYEQYF. Written as DNA, the CDR3 is TGTGCCAGCAGCGCCCTAGGCGGGCCTTCCTACGAGCAGTACTTC.

V usage is TRBV29-1 and J usage is TRBJ1-4; D call uncertain. Germline lookup yields CDR1 SQVTM and CDR2 ANQGSEA. Deletions cut 4 bases from V and 5 bases from J, with 5 bases between. This CDR3 is built from 11 residues. The CDR3 DNA follows: TGCAGCGTTGGGCAGAATGAAAAACTGTTTTTT. It specifies CSVGQNEKLFF.

As to this clonotype: The germline gene is not matched at one end of the junction; a read error may be the cause. V usage is TRBV5-1 and J usage is TRBJ2-5, with D maybe TRBD2 (6 bases). The CDR3 covers 11 residues. In germline, CDR1 is SGHRS, CDR2 YFSETQ. The CDR3 loop reads CASSLGGTLYF. As DNA, the CDR3 is TGCGCCAGCAGCTTGGGCGGGACCCTGTACTTC.

This clonotype occurred a few times. The V and J genes are TRBV6-5 and TRBJ2-5, with 10 bases aligning to TRBD2. Per germline, CDR1 MNHEY and CDR2 SVGAGI. This CDR3 is built from 15 residues. V shed 8 bases, J shed 4 bases, and the junction held 10 bases outside the gene matches. CDR3: CASQQASGGSETQYF. CDR3 DNA: TGTGCCAGCCAACAAGCTAGCGGGGGCTCAGAGACCCAGTACTTC.

The chain recombines TRBV9 with TRBJ1-4, with a weak D call TRBD1 (5 bases). The V gene's germline CDR1 is SGDLS and CDR2 YYNGEE. V was cut by 8 bases and J by 0 bases, with 11 bases left in between. The CDR3 is 14 amino acids. In nucleotides, the CDR3 is TGTGCCAGTACGGGGGGTGCAACTAATGAAAAACTGTTTTTT. Protein: CASTGGATNEKLFF.

This rearrangement joins TRBV20-1 to TRBJ2-5; D gene ambiguous. CDR3 length: 14 residues. Between the trimmed V and J ends, which lost 5 bases and 1 base, there was a span of 14 bases. The germline V gene encodes CDR1 DFQATT and CDR2 SNEGSKA (reference sequence). Here the CDR3 reads CSADSGGFQETQYF. In DNA form, the CDR3 reads TGCAGTGCTGACTCGGGCGGATTCCAAGAGACCCAGTACTTC.

This clonotype showed up many times. The V call is TRBV6-1, the J call TRBJ2-3; tentative D call: TRBD2 (5 bases). Trimming removed 7 bases from V and 0 bases from J, with 5 bases in between. The CDR3 contains 12 residues. The V gene's germline CDR1 is MNHNS and CDR2 SASEGT. The CDR3 DNA reads TGTGCCAGCACGGGGAGCACAGATACGCAGTATTTT. Its translation is CASTGSTDTQYF.

Regarding this clonotype: A much larger clonotype is one base distant, so this may be a read error. This chain links TRBV29-1 with TRBJ2-4; D unclear. The CDR3 sequence is 12 residues long. CDR1 is SQVTM and CDR2 is ANQGSEA in the germline V gene. CDR3 in amino acids: CSVDIAKNIRYF. The CDR3 DNA sequence: TGCAGCGTTGATATAGCCAAAAACATTCGGTACTTC. Full variable domain (remainder filled in from reference TRBV29-1 and TRBJ2-4): SAVISQKPSRDICQRGTSLTIQCQVDSQVTMMFWYRQQPGQSLTLIATANQGSEATYESGFVIDKFPISRPNLTFSTLTVSNMSPEDSSIYLCSVDIAKNIRYFGAGTRLSVL.

In the case of this clonotype: A read error may be the cause here, since a much bigger clone is one base away. The rearrangement links TRBV20-1 to TRBJ2-7, with 13 bases aligning to TRBD2. The DNA end favors TRBJ2-5, so the J call may be wrong. Per germline, CDR1 DFQATT and CDR2 SNEGSKA (reference sequence). CDR3 length: 15 amino acids. The CDR3 protein is CSVDRGLAGVGTQYF. DNA for the CDR3: TGCAGTGTAGACCGCGGACTAGCGGGGGTGGGGACCCAGTACTTC.

The chain couples TRBV4-1 to TRBJ1-2; tentative D call: TRBD1 (5 bases). V shed 6 bases and J shed 2 bases, with 16 bases lying between them. The CDR3 spans 15 residues. The germline V gene has CDR1 MGHRA and CDR2 YSYEKL. CDR3 in DNA: TGCGCCAGCAGTACTCCGACCCGGGGGAACTATGGCTACACCTTC. Amino acids: CASSTPTRGNYGYTF.

CDR3 in DNA: TGTGCCAGCAAGCCTTCTGGGAGGGCCGACTATGGCTACACCTTC. Translated, it gives CASKPSGRADYGYTF. The chain joins TRBV28 to TRBJ1-2; the D is unclear. CDR1 and CDR2 (germline): MDHEN, SYDVKM. This CDR3 contains 15 residues. V gave up 7 bases and J gave up 3 bases, with 18 bases separating them.